This T cell receptor beta chain is from a study of blood T cell repertoires in COVID-19 (dated by TCRdb to the early 2020s). As for the study more broadly: Collaborator samples came from the United States, Italy and Spain and covered acute and convalescent phases of COVID-19. HLA class I and class II types, where available, came from metadata supplied by the sample provider rather than from assay-based typing. The samples were drawn from two sources: the first 160 participants of the ongoing ImmuneRACE study, and 1,200 or so subjects contributed by 6 global collaborators. The dataset comprised deeply sampled blood TCRbeta repertoires from subjects exposed to, actively infected with, or recovered from COVID-19. The material from the prospective study consisted of cDNA or gDNA derived from T cells, B-cell-depleted T cells, or PBMCs. Sample metadata almost always included a de-identified subject ID, COVID-19 status, age in years and sex. The repertoires were released in a freely available public database meant as a resource for research on the immune response to SARS-CoV-2. The study at large found these results: The amount of clinical and demographic metadata varied by source and participant and was provided uncurated.

The CDR3 spans 15 residues, from the cysteine through the phenylalanine. Of all the DNA, just the CDR3 is kept, 45 bases in frame from base 1. Germline trimming: 4 bases from V, 1 base from J; junction bases outside gene matches: 2. The germline V gene provides CDR1 SGHNT and CDR2 YENEEA. TCRbeta CDR3 regions were amplified from genomic DNA by means of the immunoSEQ Assay, a bias-controlled multiplex PCR. The original pipeline was this. Nucleated cell counts per sample were estimated from amplification of reference gene primers within the assay. Sequence reads were collapsed and filtered to measure the absolute abundance of every unique TCRbeta CDR3 rearrangement. Productive Simpson clonality was computed per sample as the square root of Simpson's diversity index over productive rearrangements. TCRdb carries this immuneACCESS record with in-frame sequences only. Its versions omit some clonotypes, under half of them owing to an unresolved V gene in the studies checked, with the rest unexplained. V and J calls plus clone size are reproduced from that table; the DNA served to infer D and trimming. The sample has 70,000 to 95,000 clones on record, more than 80% of them singletons. The ten most abundant clones make up about an eighth of the sample.

A single count supports this clone. Its antigen has not been determined. No much larger clonotype is one base removed from it; base qualities were not supplied. Other DNA sequences in this specimen translate into the identical CDR3. The collaborating institutions used their own protocols to collect whole blood in K2EDTA tubes. Collaborator samples were shipped for TCRbeta analysis as frozen whole blood, isolated PBMCs, or DNA extracted from either sample type. The V and J genes are TRBV11-3 and TRBJ2-2, with 8 central nucleotides matching TRBD2. Sequencing was performed on peripheral blood. This clonotype originated in a human donor in a cohort sampled during active COVID-19. The DNA sequence is given as TGTGCCAGCAGCTCCGGGGGGGGGAACACCGGGGAGCTGTTTTTT. Its translation is CASSSGGGNTGELFF. When the CDR3 is completed using the reference TRBV11-3 and TRBJ2-2 genes on either side, the full variable domain is EAGVVQSPRYKIIEKKQPVAFWCNPISGHNTLYWYLQNLGQGPELLIRYENEEAVDDSQLPKDRFSAERLKGVDSTLKIQPAELGDSAVYLCASSSGGGNTGELFFGEGSRLTVL.